Shown below are 25 T cell receptor beta chains from a single sample sequenced in a study of cytomegalovirus exposure and HLA in healthy donors. This PCR relied on a set of 60 Vbeta primers and 13 Jbeta primers. Profiled with immunoSEQ multiplex PCR; TCRdb holds only in-frame clones, not every one. This sample has some 140,000 clones, with about 86% found just once. Source material: PBMCs. The receptors come from a woman aged 25 to 39 in good health and CMV-seronegative.

J is TRBJ2-1 and V is TRBV10-3, with TRBD2 matching over 7 bases. The V gene's germline CDR1 is ENHRY and CDR2 SYGVKD. The CDR3 loop spans 14 amino acids. Trimming removed 3 bases from V and 8 bases from J; junction bases left unmatched: 7. Written as DNA, the CDR3 is TGTGCCATCAGTGAAGAGCGGGATTCTGATGAGCAGTTCTTC. This sequence encodes CAISEERDSDEQFF.

V usage is TRBV30 and J usage is TRBJ2-5; 7 nucleotides agree with TRBD1. V dropped 8 bases and J dropped 1; count of bases not matched to a gene: 4. The germline V gene encodes CDR1 GTSNPN and CDR2 SVGIG (reference sequence). The CDR3 covers 12 residues. The CDR3 loop reads CARRTGQETQYF. The CDR3 nucleotides are TGTGCCCGCCGGACAGGCCAAGAGACCCAGTACTTC.

V gene TRBV5-1 combines with J gene TRBJ1-1, with 11 bases lining up with TRBD1. Germline lookup yields CDR1 SGHRS and CDR2 YFSETQ. V shed 4 bases and J 7 bases; nucleotides not matched to a gene: 9. The CDR3 sequence is 15 residues long. The CDR3 coding sequence is TGCGCCAGCAGCCGCTCGGACAGGGGGCATGATGAAGCTTTCTTT. Translation gives CASSRSDRGHDEAFF.

This chain joins TRBV7-2 and TRBJ1-2; perhaps TRBD1 as D (6 bases). The V gene lost 2 bases and the J gene lost 4 bases, with 11 bases spanning the gap. The CDR3 consists of 14 residues. Per the germline V gene, CDR1 is SGHTA and CDR2 is FQGNSA. Written as DNA, the CDR3 is TGTGCCAGCAGCTTACTTGGGACACGCTATGGCTACACCTTC. Translating gives CASSLLGTRYGYTF.

This clone has only a few counts. V usage is TRBV4-3 and J usage is TRBJ2-3; the match to TRBD2 covers 10 bases. J gave up 4 bases and V 2 bases, and 9 bases lay outside the gene matches. Germline-derived CDR1 and CDR2 are LGHNA and YSLEER. This CDR3 comprises 17 residues. CDR3 sequence (DNA): TGCGCCAGCAGCCAATGGGGTAGCGGGAGGTCCCCAGATACGCAGTATTTT. Protein: CASSQWGSGRSPDTQYF.

The chain combines TRBV7-3 with TRBJ2-1; D not certain. The CDR3 contains 15 residues. Trimming pared 5 bases from V and 0 bases from J, leaving 11 bases between. Germline values: CDR1 SGHTA, CDR2 FQGTGA. CDR3 amino acids: CASSPTPDSYNEQFF. The CDR3 DNA reads as TGTGCCAGCAGCCCGACACCGGACTCCTACAATGAGCAGTTCTTC.

V gene TRBV28 combines with J gene TRBJ1-5; D remains ambiguous. V was clipped by 6 bases and J by 0 bases, with 12 bases between them. Per germline, CDR1 MDHEN and CDR2 SYDVKM. The CDR3 loop spans 15 amino acids. CDR3 protein: CASRIYLYSNQPQHF. Here the CDR3 DNA reads TGTGCCAGCAGAATATATCTTTATAGCAATCAGCCCCAGCATTTT.

The chain has TRBV28 and TRBJ1-6; 7 nucleotides match TRBD1. The CDR3 is 20 amino acids. V shed 3 bases and J 5 bases; nucleotides not matched to a gene: 19. In germline, CDR1 is MDHEN, CDR2 SYDVKM. The CDR3 here is CASSFYWFSGQQRDNSPLHF. As DNA, the CDR3 is TGTGCCAGCAGTTTCTATTGGTTCTCGGGACAGCAGAGAGATAATTCACCCCTCCACTTT.

The genes are TRBV28 and TRBJ2-1, with 10 bases aligning to TRBD2. This CDR3 is 15 amino acids long. Germline CDR1 MDHEN, CDR2 SYDVKM. Unmatched junction bases numbered 6, after V lost 6 bases and J lost 4 bases. CDR3 in DNA: TGTGCCAGCAGCCTTAGCGGGGGGCCGTACAATGAGCAGTTCTTC. This sequence encodes CASSLSGGPYNEQFF.

J is TRBJ1-1 and V is TRBV14, with 7 nucleotides matching TRBD1. Unmatched junction bases numbered 3, after V lost 4 bases and J lost 1 base. This CDR3 is 14 amino acids long. Germline CDR1 reads SGHDN; CDR2 reads FVKESK. The DNA of the CDR3 is TGTGCCAGCAGCCTCTGGACAGGGAACACTGAAGCTTTCTTT. This encodes CASSLWTGNTEAFF.

A single count supports this clone. The CDR3 DNA reads as TGTGCCAGTAGTATTCGACCGACAGGGGAATATGGCTACACCTTC. Translation gives CASSIRPTGEYGYTF. The J gene is TRBJ1-2, the V gene TRBV19; 8 bases fit TRBD1. This CDR3 has 15 residues. Germline V gives CDR1 LNHDA, CDR2 SQIVND (reference sequence). J was trimmed by 5 bases and V by 3 bases; bases with no gene match: 8.

The chain is built from TRBV4-1 and TRBJ2-3, with TRBD1 matching 8 bases. Germline V gene sequence: CDR1 MGHRA, CDR2 YSYEKL. J gave up 4 bases and V 3 bases, and 9 bases lay outside the gene matches. This CDR3 spans 16 amino acids. The CDR3 DNA follows: TGCGCCAGCAGCCATTCCGGAGGACAGGGTGCAGATACGCAGTATTTT. Translating it yields CASSHSGGQGADTQYF.

This chain uses TRBV29-1 with TRBJ2-5, with D maybe TRBD2 (5 bases). The J call may be wrong; the DNA end is better matched by TRBJ2-7. Germline CDR1 reads SQVTM; CDR2 reads ANQGSEA. This CDR3 comprises 21 residues. CDR3 DNA: TGCAGCGTTGCGAGGACTGCAACCCCAAACATTTTACTAGAGAGCTCCTACGAGCAGTACTTC. It translates to CSVARTATPNILLESSYEQYF.

The J gene is TRBJ2-3, the V gene TRBV7-9; tentative D call: TRBD2 (7 bases). Germline CDR1 and CDR2: SEHNR and FQNEAQ (reference sequence). Trimming removed 1 base from V and 4 bases from J, with 9 bases in between. The CDR3 runs 14 residues. The CDR3 is CASSLGGGADTQYF. CDR3 sequence (DNA): TGTGCCAGCAGCTTAGGGGGGGGCGCAGATACGCAGTATTTT.

The V gene is TRBV14, the J gene TRBJ2-6; maybe TRBD2 (6 bases). The germline V and J ends were trimmed by 4 bases and 0 bases, with 16 bases remaining between them. The CDR3 is made up of 18 amino acids. Per germline, CDR1 SGHDN and CDR2 FVKESK. Written as DNA, the CDR3 is TGTGCCAGCAGCCGACCGGGACTCACAAGCTCTGGGGCCAACGTCCTGACTTTC. Encoded protein: CASSRPGLTSSGANVLTF.

This rearrangement joins TRBV30 to TRBJ2-1, with TRBD2 identical over 14 bases. Germline-derived CDR1 and CDR2 are GTSNPN and SVGIG (reference sequence). This CDR3 region has 15 residues. Germline trimming cut 1 base from V and 7 bases from J; bases unmatched to any gene: 3. This CDR3 reads CAWSGLAGGSNEQFF. CDR3 nucleotides: TGTGCCTGGAGTGGACTAGCGGGGGGGAGTAATGAGCAGTTCTTC.

J is TRBJ2-2 and V is TRBV6-6; D possibly corresponds to TRBD2 (6 bases). With 0 bases removed from V and 5 bases from J, the gap between germline ends came to 13 bases. Germline V lookup: CDR1 MNHNY, CDR2 SVGAGI (reference sequence). The CDR3 sequence is 16 residues long. CDR3 coding DNA: TGTGCCAGCAGTTACTCTGGAGCGGCGGGGACCGGGGAGCTGTTTTTT. It codes for CASSYSGAAGTGELFF.

J is TRBJ2-5 and V is TRBV7-9, with TRBD2 matching 7 bases. J lost 0 bases, V lost 2 bases, and 6 bases had no gene match. There are 16 residues in the CDR3. Germline V lookup: CDR1 SEHNR, CDR2 FQNEAQ (reference sequence). CDR3 bases: TGTGCCAGCAGCTTACCTAGCGGATGGTACCAAGAGACCCAGTACTTC. Amino acids: CASSLPSGWYQETQYF.

The chain employs TRBV9 and TRBJ1-1; no firm D call. The V and J ends lost 1 base and 6 bases respectively, with 16 bases between them. This CDR3 has 15 amino acids. Germline V gene lookup returns CDR1 SGDLS and CDR2 YYNGEE. CDR3 nucleotides: TGTGCCAGCAGCGTACGTCTCAGTGGGAGCGCTGAAGCTTTCTTT. This sequence encodes CASSVRLSGSAEAFF.

The CDR3 here is CASSPGTVYEQYF. The CDR3 DNA reads as TGTGCCAGCAGCCCAGGGACAGTCTACGAGCAGTACTTC. J is TRBJ2-5 and V is TRBV5-6, with 7 bases that match TRBD1. The J call may be in error: the DNA end matches TRBJ2-7 better. Germline CDR1 and CDR2: SGHDT and YYEEEE. This CDR3 has 13 amino acids.

The chain combines TRBV7-2 with TRBJ2-1; a weak D match, TRBD2 (6 bases). The V gene's germline CDR1 is SGHTA and CDR2 FQGNSA. This CDR3 contains 18 residues. Between the trimmed V and J ends, which lost 1 base and 2 bases, there was a span of 18 bases. The CDR3 bases are TGTGCCAGCAGCTTAGGACCGCGCTGGCGGGGCACCTACAATGAGCAGTTCTTC. Its protein product is CASSLGPRWRGTYNEQFF.

The V call is TRBV4-1, the J call TRBJ2-7, with D unclear. The CDR3 sequence is 15 residues long. V was cut by 0 bases and J by 9 bases, with 18 bases left in between. Germline CDR1 and CDR2: MGHRA and YSYEKL. Written as DNA, the CDR3 is TGCGCCAGCAGCCAAGATTCAGCGTCCCTAGTCGGGCAGTACTTC. Translated: CASSQDSASLVGQYF.

This chain uses TRBV6-6 with TRBJ2-3; possible D gene TRBD2, 6 bases. The CDR3 is made up of 15 amino acids. Germline V gene lookup returns CDR1 MNHNY and CDR2 SVGAGI (reference sequence). V was shortened by 6 bases and J by 0 bases, with 13 bases between the two germline ends. The CDR3 DNA is TGTGCCAGCAGAATGTTTAGCGGAAGCACAGATACGCAGTATTTT. Amino acid sequence: CASRMFSGSTDTQYF.

V is TRBV27 and J is TRBJ2-1; weak D call: TRBD2 (5 bases). The CDR3 is 14 amino acids. Trimming cost V 5 bases and J 8 bases, with 16 bases left between them. CDR1 and CDR2 (germline): MNHEY, SMNVEV (reference sequence). CDR3 sequence: CASSPRVATDEQFF. The CDR3 nucleotides are TGTGCCAGCAGTCCCCGGGTAGCGACGGATGAGCAGTTCTTC.

The chain employs TRBV29-1 and TRBJ2-5; TRBD2 agrees at 7 bases. The DNA matches TRBJ2-7 better at its end, which makes the J call doubtful. This CDR3 is built from 13 residues. The germline V gene has CDR1 SQVTM and CDR2 ANQGSEA. CDR3: CSVWWGGPYEQYF. CDR3 bases: TGCAGCGTTTGGTGGGGGGGTCCTTACGAGCAGTACTTC.